The subject of this entry is one T cell receptor (beta chain). Each cDNA molecule in the library carried unique molecular identifiers. TCRdb used MiXCR to reprocess the RACE reads, holding one entry per CDR3 protein. The sample lists about 100,000 distinct CDR3 sequences; more than 9.5% were seen once. This specimen belongs to a study of human T cells and chemical hapten exposure. Time point of the sample: patch test 2, 6 weeks after DPC sensitization. The treatment is: therapeutic diphenylcyclopropenone sensitization with weekly scalp DPC. Germline V gene sequence: CDR1 SGHNT, CDR2 YYREEE (reference sequence). Deletions cut 0 bases from V and 3 bases from J, with 13 bases between. This CDR3 spans 16 amino acids.

The sample was whole blood, taken in connection with sensitization to the hapten diphenylcyclopropenone (DPC). The rearrangement links TRBV5-4 to TRBJ1-5; D might be TRBD1 (5 bases). The source of this sequence is a woman aged 40 to 55 with alopecia areata. Some clones in this sample may be carry-over from other donors' samples. The CDR3 sequence: CASSLGGGPHNQPQHF. The CDR3 DNA follows: TGTGCCAGCAGCTTGGGCGGGGGACCTCACAATCAGCCCCAGCATTTT.